The clone carrying this T cell receptor (beta chain) has more than one count but fewer than ten. Its antigen is as yet unknown. V lost 8 bases and J lost 0, with 14 bases in between. Germline V gene data show CDR1 as SEHNR and CDR2 as FQNEAQ (reference sequence). This CDR3 is 14 amino acids long. These data belong to a study of beta chain features in type 1 diabetes. Findings and limits, study-wide: In every one of the four CD4+ subsets, TCRB CDR3s were moderately but significantly shorter in Type 1 diabetes patients. With patients and controls alike, PCR might favor shorter templates to an equal degree. Insertions were fewer and deletions more numerous at VDJ junctions in type 1 diabetes patients.

The whole isolated RNA underwent reverse transcription, so sequencing captured expressed TCRB transcripts. Clones were sequenced by immunoSEQ multiplex PCR, and TCRdb holds only the in-frame ones, with some missing. The table records 200,000 to 250,000 clones, roughly 14% of them present only once. Sorting of CD4+ naive, central memory, regulatory and stem cell-like memory cells was performed via CD45RO/CCR7/CD25/CD127/CD95/CD27. This TCR was recovered from a man aged 25 to 40 with type 1 diabetes. This rearrangement joins TRBV7-9 to TRBJ2-7; weak D call: TRBD2 (6 bases). Specimen: naive CD4+ T cells from blood. The CDR3: CASGRGTLSYEQYF. CDR3 DNA: TGTGCCAGCGGTCGCGGGACCCTCTCCTACGAGCAGTACTTC. Complete variable domain (other parts from reference TRBV7-9 and TRBJ2-7): DTGVSQNPRHKITKRGQNVTFRCDPISEHNRLYWYRQTLGQGPEFLTYFQNEAQLEKSRLLSDRFSAERPKGSFSTLEIQRTEQGDSAMYLCASGRGTLSYEQYFGPGTRLTVT.